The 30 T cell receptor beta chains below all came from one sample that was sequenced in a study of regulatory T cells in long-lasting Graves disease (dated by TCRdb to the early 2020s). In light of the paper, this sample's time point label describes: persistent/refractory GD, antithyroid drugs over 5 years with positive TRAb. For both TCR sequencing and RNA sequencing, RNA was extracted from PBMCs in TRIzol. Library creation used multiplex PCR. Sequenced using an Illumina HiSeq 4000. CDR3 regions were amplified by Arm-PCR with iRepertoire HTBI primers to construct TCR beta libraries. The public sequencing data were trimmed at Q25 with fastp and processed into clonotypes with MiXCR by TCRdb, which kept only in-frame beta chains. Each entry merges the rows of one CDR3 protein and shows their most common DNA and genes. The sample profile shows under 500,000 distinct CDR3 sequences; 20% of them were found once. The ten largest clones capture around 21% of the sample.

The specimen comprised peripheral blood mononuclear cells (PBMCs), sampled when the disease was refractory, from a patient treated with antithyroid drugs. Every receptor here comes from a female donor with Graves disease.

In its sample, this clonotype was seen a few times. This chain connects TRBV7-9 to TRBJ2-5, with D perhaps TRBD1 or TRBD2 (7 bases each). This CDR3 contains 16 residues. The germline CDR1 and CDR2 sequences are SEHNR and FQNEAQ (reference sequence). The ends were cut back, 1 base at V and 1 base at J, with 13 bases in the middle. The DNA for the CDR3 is TGTGCCAGCAGCTTAGTTGGCAGGGGGGGCCAAGAGACCCAGTACTTC. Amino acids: CASSLVGRGGQETQYF.

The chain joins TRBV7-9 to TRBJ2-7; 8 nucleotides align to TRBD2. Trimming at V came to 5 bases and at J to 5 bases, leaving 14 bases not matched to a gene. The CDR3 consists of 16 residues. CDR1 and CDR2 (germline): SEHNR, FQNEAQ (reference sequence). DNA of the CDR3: TGTGCCAGCAGCCCACGGCCGGGACTAGTCCAGCACGAGCAGTACTTC. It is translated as CASSPRPGLVQHEQYF. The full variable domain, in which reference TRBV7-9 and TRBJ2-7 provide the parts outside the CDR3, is DTGVSQNPRHKITKRGQNVTFRCDPISEHNRLYWYRQTLGQGPEFLTYFQNEAQLEKSRLLSDRFSAERPKGSFSTLEIQRTEQGDSAMYLCASSPRPGLVQHEQYFGPGTRLTVT.

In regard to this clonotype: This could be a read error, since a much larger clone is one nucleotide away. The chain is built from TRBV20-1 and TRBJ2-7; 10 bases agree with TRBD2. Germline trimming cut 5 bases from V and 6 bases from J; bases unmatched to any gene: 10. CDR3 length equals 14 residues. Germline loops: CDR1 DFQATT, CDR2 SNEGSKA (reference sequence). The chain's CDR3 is CSAGTLAGVSEQYF. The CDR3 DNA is TGCAGTGCTGGTACCCTAGCGGGAGTGAGCGAGCAGTACTTC.

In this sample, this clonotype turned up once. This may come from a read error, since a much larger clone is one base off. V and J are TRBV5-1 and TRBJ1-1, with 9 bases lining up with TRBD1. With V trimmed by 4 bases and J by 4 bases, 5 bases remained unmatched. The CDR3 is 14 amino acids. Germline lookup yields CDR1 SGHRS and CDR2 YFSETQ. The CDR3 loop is CASSHGQGRTEAFF. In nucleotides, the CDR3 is TGCGCCAGCAGCCATGGACAGGGGCGCACTGAAGCTTTCTTT.

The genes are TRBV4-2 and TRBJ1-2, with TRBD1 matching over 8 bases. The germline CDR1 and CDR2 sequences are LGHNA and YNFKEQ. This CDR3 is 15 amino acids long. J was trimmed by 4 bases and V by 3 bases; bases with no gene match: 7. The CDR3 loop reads CASSQLTGVGYGYTF. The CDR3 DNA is TGTGCCAGCAGCCAGTTGACAGGGGTTGGCTATGGCTACACCTTC.

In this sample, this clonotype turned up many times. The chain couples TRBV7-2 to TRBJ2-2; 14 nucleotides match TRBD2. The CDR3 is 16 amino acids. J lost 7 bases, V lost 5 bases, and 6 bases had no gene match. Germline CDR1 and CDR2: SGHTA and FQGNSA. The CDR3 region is CASSLTSGRAGGELFF. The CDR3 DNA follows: TGTGCCAGCAGCCTGACTAGCGGGAGGGCCGGCGGGGAGCTGTTTTTT.

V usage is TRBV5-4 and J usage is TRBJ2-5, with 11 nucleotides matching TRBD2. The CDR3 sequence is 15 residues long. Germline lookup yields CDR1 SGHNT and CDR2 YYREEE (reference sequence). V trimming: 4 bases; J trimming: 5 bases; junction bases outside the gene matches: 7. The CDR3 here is CASSTELAGAETQYF. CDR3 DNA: TGTGCCAGCAGCACCGAACTAGCGGGAGCGGAGACCCAGTACTTC.

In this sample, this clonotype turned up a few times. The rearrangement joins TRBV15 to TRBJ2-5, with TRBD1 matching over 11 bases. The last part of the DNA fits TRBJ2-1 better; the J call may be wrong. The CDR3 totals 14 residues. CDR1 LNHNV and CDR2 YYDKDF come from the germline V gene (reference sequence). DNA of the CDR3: TGTGCCACCAGACGGGACAGGGGGTATAATGAGCAGTTCTTC. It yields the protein CATRRDRGYNEQFF.

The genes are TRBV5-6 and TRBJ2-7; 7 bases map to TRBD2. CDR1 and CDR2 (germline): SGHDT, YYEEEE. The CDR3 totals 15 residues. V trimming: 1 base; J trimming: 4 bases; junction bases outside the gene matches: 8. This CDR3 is CASSLRASGLYEQYF. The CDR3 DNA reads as TGTGCCAGCAGCTTGCGGGCTAGCGGACTTTACGAGCAGTACTTC.

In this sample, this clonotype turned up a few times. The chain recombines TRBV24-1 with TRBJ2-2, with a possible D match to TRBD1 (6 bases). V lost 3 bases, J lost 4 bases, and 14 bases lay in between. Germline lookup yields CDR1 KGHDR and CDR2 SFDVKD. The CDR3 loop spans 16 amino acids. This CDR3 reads CATSDPQGPRTGELFF. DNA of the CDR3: TGTGCCACCAGTGATCCCCAGGGGCCGCGCACCGGGGAGCTGTTTTTT.

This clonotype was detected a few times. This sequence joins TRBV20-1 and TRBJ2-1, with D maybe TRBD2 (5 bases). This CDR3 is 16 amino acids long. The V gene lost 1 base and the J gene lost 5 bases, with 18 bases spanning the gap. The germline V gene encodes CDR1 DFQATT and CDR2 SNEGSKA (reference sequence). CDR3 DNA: TGCAGTGCTAGAGTCGTAGGCCTAGCAGTCGACAATGAGCAGTTCTTC. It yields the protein CSARVVGLAVDNEQFF.

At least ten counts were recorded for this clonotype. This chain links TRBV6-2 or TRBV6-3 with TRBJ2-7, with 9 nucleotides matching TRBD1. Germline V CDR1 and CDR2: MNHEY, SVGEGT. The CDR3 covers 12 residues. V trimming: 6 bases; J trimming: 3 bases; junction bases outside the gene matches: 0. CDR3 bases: TGTGCCAGCAGGGACAGGGGCTACGAGCAGTACTTC. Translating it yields CASRDRGYEQYF.

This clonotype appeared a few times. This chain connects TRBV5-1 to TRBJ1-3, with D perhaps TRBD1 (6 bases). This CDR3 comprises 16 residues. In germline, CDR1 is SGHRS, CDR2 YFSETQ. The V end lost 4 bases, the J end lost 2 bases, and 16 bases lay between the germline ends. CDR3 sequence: CASSQQGNDPGNTIYF. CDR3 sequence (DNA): TGCGCCAGCAGCCAACAGGGCAATGATCCTGGAAACACCATATATTTT.

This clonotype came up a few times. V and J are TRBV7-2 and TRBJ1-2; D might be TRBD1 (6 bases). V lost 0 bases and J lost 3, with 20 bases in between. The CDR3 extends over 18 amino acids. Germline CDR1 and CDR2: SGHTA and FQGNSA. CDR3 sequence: CASSLATGQTSSDYGYTF. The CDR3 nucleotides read TGTGCCAGCAGCTTAGCGACCGGACAGACCTCTAGTGACTATGGCTACACCTTC.

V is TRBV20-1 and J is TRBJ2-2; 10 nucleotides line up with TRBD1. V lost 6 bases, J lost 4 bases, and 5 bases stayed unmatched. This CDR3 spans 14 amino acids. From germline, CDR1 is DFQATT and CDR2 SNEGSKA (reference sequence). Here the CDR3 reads CSARRDRGTGELFF. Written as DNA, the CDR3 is TGCAGTGCAAGACGGGACAGGGGCACCGGGGAGCTGTTTTTT.

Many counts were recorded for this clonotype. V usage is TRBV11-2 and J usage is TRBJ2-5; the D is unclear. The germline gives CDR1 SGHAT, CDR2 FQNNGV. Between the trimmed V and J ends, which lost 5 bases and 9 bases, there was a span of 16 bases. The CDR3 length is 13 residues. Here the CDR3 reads CASSPGSELAQYF. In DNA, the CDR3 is TGTGCCAGCAGCCCCGGAAGCGAGCTGGCCCAGTACTTC.

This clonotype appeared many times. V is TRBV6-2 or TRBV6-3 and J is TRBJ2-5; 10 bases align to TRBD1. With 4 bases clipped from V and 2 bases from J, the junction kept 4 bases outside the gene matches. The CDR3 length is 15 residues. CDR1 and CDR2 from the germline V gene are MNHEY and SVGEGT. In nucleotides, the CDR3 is TGTGCCAGCAGTTCCGACAGGGGGCTTCAAGAGACCCAGTACTTC. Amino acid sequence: CASSSDRGLQETQYF.

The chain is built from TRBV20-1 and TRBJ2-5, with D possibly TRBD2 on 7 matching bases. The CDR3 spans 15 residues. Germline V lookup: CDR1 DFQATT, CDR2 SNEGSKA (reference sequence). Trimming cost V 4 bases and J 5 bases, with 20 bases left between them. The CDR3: CSANAAGGRRETQYF. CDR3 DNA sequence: TGCAGTGCTAACGCCGCCGGGGGGCGCCGGGAGACCCAGTACTTC.

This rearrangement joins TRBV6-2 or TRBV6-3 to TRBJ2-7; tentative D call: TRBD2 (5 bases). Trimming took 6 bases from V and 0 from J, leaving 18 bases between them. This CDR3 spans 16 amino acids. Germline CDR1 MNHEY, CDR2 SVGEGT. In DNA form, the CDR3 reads TGTGCCAGCAGACCCTCCCTATGGGAGAGCTCCTACGAGCAGTACTTC. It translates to CASRPSLWESSYEQYF.

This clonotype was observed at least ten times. This CDR3 is CASSFSGTGYDTEAFF. DNA for the CDR3: TGTGCCAGCAGTTTCTCCGGGACAGGTTATGACACTGAAGCTTTCTTT. This chain links TRBV27 with TRBJ1-1, with TRBD1 identical over 8 bases. The CDR3 extends over 16 amino acids. The trim removed 3 bases at V and 3 bases at J, leaving 9 bases unmatched. Germline CDR1 reads MNHEY; CDR2 reads SMNVEV (reference sequence).

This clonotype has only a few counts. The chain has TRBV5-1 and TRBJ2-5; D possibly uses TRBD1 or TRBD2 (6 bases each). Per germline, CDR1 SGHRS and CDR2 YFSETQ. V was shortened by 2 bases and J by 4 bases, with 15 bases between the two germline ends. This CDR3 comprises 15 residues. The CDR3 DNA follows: TGCGCCAGCAGCTTTGGCCACGGGGGCGCAGAGACCCAGTACTTC. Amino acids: CASSFGHGGAETQYF.

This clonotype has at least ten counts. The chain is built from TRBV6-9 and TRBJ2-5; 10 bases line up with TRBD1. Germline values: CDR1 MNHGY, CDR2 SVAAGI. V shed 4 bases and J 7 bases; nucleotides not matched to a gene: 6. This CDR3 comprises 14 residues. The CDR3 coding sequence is TGTGCCAGCAGTTCTGACAGGGGGCGCGGGACCCAGTACTTC. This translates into CASSSDRGRGTQYF.

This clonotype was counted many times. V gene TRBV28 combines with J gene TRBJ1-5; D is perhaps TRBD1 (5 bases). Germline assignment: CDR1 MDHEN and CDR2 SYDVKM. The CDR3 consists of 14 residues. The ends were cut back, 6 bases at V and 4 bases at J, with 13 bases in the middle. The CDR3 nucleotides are TGTGCCAGCAGCCCCGTGGGGCAGAATCAGCCCCAGCATTTT. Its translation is CASSPVGQNQPQHF.

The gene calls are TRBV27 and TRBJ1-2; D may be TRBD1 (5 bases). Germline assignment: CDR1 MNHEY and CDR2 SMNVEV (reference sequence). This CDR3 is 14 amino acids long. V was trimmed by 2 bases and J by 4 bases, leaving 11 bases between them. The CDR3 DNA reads TGTGCCAGCAGTTTAGTGGGGGAATCCTATGGCTACACCTTC. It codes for CASSLVGESYGYTF.

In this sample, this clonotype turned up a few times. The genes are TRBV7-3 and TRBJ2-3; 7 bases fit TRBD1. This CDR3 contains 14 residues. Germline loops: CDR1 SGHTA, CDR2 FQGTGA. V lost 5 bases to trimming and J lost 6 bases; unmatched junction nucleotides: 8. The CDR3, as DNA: TGTGCCAGCAGCCCGAGACAGGGTGGGGATACGCAGTATTTT. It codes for CASSPRQGGDTQYF.

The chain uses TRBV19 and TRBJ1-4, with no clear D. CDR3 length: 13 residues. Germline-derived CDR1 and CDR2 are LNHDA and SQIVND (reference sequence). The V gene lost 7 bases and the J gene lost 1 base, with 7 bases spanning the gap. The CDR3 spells CASKRGTNEKLFF. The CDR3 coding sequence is TGTGCCAGTAAGCGGGGAACTAATGAAAAACTGTTTTTT.

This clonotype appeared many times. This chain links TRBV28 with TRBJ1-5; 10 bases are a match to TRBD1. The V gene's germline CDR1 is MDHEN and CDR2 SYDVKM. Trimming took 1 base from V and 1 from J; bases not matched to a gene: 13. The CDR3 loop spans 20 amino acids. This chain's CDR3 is CASSLFNFGQGERSNQPQHF. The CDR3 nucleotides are TGTGCCAGCAGTTTATTTAATTTTGGACAGGGGGAAAGAAGCAATCAGCCCCAGCATTTT.

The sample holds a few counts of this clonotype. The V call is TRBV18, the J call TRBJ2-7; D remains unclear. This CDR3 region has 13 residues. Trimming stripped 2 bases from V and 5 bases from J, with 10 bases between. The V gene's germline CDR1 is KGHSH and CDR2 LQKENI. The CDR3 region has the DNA TGTGCCAGCTCACCAAGGTTTCCCGACGAGCAGTACTTC. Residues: CASSPRFPDEQYF.

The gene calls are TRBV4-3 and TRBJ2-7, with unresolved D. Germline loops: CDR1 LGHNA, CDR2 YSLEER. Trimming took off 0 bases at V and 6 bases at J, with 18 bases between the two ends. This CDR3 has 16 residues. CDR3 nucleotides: TGCGCCAGCAGCCAAGATCTGTTAGGTCCCTTGGCCGAGCAGTACTTC. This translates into CASSQDLLGPLAEQYF.

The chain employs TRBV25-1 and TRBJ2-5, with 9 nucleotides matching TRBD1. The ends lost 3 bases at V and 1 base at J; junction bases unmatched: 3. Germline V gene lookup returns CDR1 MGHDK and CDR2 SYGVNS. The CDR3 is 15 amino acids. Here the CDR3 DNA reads TGTGCCAGCAGTGAGGGGACAGGGCGCCAAGAGACCCAGTACTTC. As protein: CASSEGTGRQETQYF.